This section outlines one T cell receptor beta chain sequence together with its context. Trimming pared 8 bases from V and 0 bases from J, leaving 16 bases between. Germline V gene data show CDR1 as SEHNR and CDR2 as FQNEAQ (reference sequence). CDR3 length equals 15 residues. Per the original data handling: Amplifying reference gene primers gave estimates of nucleated cell counts. Libraries were prepared by immunoSEQ multiplex PCR; TCRdb keeps only in-frame clonotypes and omits some of them. For V, J and clone size, that table is used; D and trimming come from the DNA. Among 140,000 to 150,000 clones, about 83% were seen once, and the ten largest hold less than 10%. The sample belongs to a study of blood T cell repertoires in COVID-19. Study details: Donors in the United States, Italy and Spain gave samples during acute or convalescent COVID-19. Sample material is recorded as cDNA or gDNA derived from T cells, B-cell-depleted T cells, or PBMCs.

What was sequenced was peripheral blood. The clonotype comes from a woman in her forties or fifties with active or convalescent COVID-19. This chain joins TRBV7-9 and TRBJ1-1; the D is unclear. The CDR3 protein is CASFSFEGVNTEAFF. The CDR3 DNA follows: TGTGCCAGCTTTAGCTTTGAGGGAGTGAACACTGAAGCTTTCTTT.